This T cell receptor beta chain stems from a study of cytomegalovirus exposure and HLA in healthy donors. Regarding the study as a whole: Reports described diagnosis of cytomegalovirus status by the classifier as highly specific and sensitive. The authors enumerated 180 or so TCR beta chains as linked to cytomegalovirus.

At collection, donors were nominally healthy, but unrecorded immune exposures were probable. As to this clone: Its antigen is as yet unknown.

V lost 4 bases and J lost 1, with 17 bases in between. The CDR3 length is 16 residues. Germline CDR1 reads MNHNS; CDR2 reads SASEGT. The study ran its PCR with 60 Vbeta and 13 Jbeta primers. The repertoire was sequenced with immunoSEQ multiplex PCR; TCRdb's copy has only in-frame clones and lacks some. Among about 120,000 clones, 80% were seen once, and the ten largest hold 8.8%. The source is a female donor in good health and CMV-seropositive. V usage is TRBV6-1 and J usage is TRBJ2-7; D perhaps matches TRBD1 (6 bases). Material: PBMCs. DNA for the CDR3: TGTGCCAGCAGTGGGGGGCCAGGGAAGTTGTCCTACGAGCAGTACTTC. This encodes CASSGGPGKLSYEQYF.